Included here is one T cell receptor beta chain sequence, with context. CDR3 length: 15 amino acids. The trim removed 0 bases at V and 10 bases at J, leaving 3 bases unmatched. CDR1 is SGDLS and CDR2 is YYNGEE in the germline V gene. The method was immunoSEQ multiplex PCR; TCRdb's version includes in-frame clones alone and lacks a portion of them. The data contain approximately 40,000 clones, 80% of them singletons. This specimen belongs to a study of OX40 agonist ivuxolimab in advanced cancers. The origin of this receptor is an adult with an advanced solid tumor such as melanoma, head and neck, liver or kidney cancer. The sample here was CD4+ or CD8+ T cells sorted from blood, taken in a trial of the OX40 agonist ivuxolimab. The chain uses TRBV9 and TRBJ2-3, with TRBD2 matching over 15 bases. The CDR3 DNA follows: TGTGCCAGCAGCGTAGGGGGACTAGCGGGAGGCGCGCAGTATTTT. Translation gives CASSVGGLAGGAQYF.